This T cell receptor (beta chain) was captured in a study of T-cell reconstitution after alpha-beta-depleted transplantation in children. This clonotype has just a few counts. Its antigen is undetermined. Findings of the study overall: When one year had passed after transplant, most T-cell counts and diversity came from newly produced T cells. At day 60, the high TCRbeta diversity found in some patients originated from recipient T cells and thymic progenitors that had survived. Expanded graft clones numbering several hundred reportedly gave rise to alpha-beta T cells about two months after transplant.

TCRbeta library construction was performed incorporating unique molecular identifiers. TCRdb processed the PCR reads anew with MiXCR; each CDR3 protein has one entry. The table shows about 870,000 distinct CDR3 sequences, with 16% occurring only once. Germline V gene lookup returns CDR1 MNHEY and CDR2 SVGAGI. CDR3 size: 15 residues. The ends were cut back, 3 bases at V and 7 bases at J, with 19 bases in the middle. The TCR originated in a male patient younger than 18 who had a stem cell transplant for acute lymphoblastic leukemia, so the T cells may come from the graft donor. The input for sequencing was PBMCs, mostly from graft donor cells, taken 360 days after TCRalphabeta/CD19-depleted stem cell transplant. The rearrangement links TRBV6-5 to TRBJ2-7, with a possible D match to TRBD1 (6 bases). CDR3 sequence: CASSYAQPTGNEQYF. CDR3 sequence (DNA): TGTGCCAGCAGTTATGCCCAACCCACAGGGAATGAGCAGTACTTC.